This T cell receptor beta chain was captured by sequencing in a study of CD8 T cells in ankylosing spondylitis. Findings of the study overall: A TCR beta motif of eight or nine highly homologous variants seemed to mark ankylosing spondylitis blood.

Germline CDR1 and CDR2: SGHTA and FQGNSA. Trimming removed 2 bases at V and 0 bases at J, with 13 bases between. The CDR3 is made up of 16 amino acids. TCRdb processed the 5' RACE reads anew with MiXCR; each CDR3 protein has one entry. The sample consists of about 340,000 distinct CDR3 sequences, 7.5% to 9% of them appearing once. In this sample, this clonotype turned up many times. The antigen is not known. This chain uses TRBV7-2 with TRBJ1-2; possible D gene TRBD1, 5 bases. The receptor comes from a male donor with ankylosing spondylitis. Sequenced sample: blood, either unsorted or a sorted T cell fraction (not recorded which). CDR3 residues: CASSLSGADANYGYTF. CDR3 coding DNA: TGTGCCAGCAGCTTAAGTGGGGCCGACGCTAACTATGGCTACACCTTC.